Listed below are T cell receptor beta chains from one sample, sequenced in a study of a mutant IDH1 vaccine in newly diagnosed glioma. TCRdb keeps only in-frame clones here, not all; method: immunoSEQ multiplex PCR. Of about 66,000 clones detected, approximately 86% appear once; the ten largest clones hold 2.9%. The specimen was PBMCs, collected from a glioma patient treated with radiotherapy, temozolomide or both. Receptor source: a man aged 25-40 years with glioma. CDR3s include the opening cysteine and the closing phenylalanine or tryptophan. The order of the fields is V gene, J gene, CDR3 protein.

TRBV28	TRBJ2-7	CATARFSVHEQYF
TRBV14	TRBJ2-3	CASSWGWSSAADTQYF
TRBV20-1	TRBJ2-3	CSASRADRWYF
TRBV5-1	TRBJ1-2	CASSLTTTGDGYTF
TRBV5-1	TRBJ1-5	CASSLQGARNQPQHF
TRBV7-9	TRBJ2-5	CASSFLRTSGGLETQYF
TRBV7-2	TRBJ2-7	CASSVPGTPWSYEQYF
TRBV5-5	TRBJ1-6	CASSSTPFSSYNSPLHF
TRBV7-2	TRBJ2-7	CASESLGGGPSLSYEQYF
TRBV7-2	TRBJ1-6	CASSLSRTPGRDNSPLHF
TRBV28	TRBJ2-2	CASSRGGANTGELFF
TRBV10-2	TRBJ1-1	CASSERQGMSFAEAFF
TRBV10-1	TRBJ2-6	CASSTGGSGANVLTF
TRBV6-4	TRBJ2-3	CASSDSGGASDTQYF
TRBV5-4	TRBJ2-2	CASSLSLRTGPTGELFF
TRBV4-1	TRBJ2-5	CASSQEAQRVETQYF
TRBV18	TRBJ2-3	CASSPTGEPEGDTQYF
TRBV7-9	TRBJ1-4	CASSAWTGTNEKLFF
TRBV19	TRBJ1-4	CASRQGQATNEKLFF
TRBV5-1	TRBJ1-4	CASSLSTGNEKLFF
TRBV18	TRBJ1-2	CASSPGQGFGYTF
TRBV7-6	TRBJ1-2	CASSPAGGINYGYTF
TRBV10-1	TRBJ2-2	CASSTGVENTGELFF
TRBV28	TRBJ2-3	CASSPPVPFEDNTDTQYF
TRBV11-2	TRBJ1-4	CASSLVSGASRLEKLFF
TRBV5-6	TRBJ1-4	CASSSDPSNEKLFF
TRBV29-1	TRBJ2-2	CSVAPTGELFF
TRBV7-9	TRBJ1-2	CASRPGRTNYGYTF